Below are 30 T cell receptor beta chains sequenced from a single sample in a study of control samples from healthy donors and cancer patients. The table came from immunoSEQ multiplex PCR; TCRdb's copy has only in-frame clones and leaves some out. Of about 95,000 clones in the sample, 70% to 90% were seen once. The sequenced material came from blood. The receptors were sampled from a man aged 25 to 45 in good health.

This chain connects TRBV12-5 to TRBJ1-3, with D uncertain. Germline V gene sequence: CDR1 LGHNT, CDR2 FRNRAP. This CDR3 region has 16 residues. Deletions cut 1 base from V and 0 bases from J, with 10 bases between. CDR3 DNA sequence: TGTGCTAGTGGTTTGGGAAGGGCCCTCTCTGGAAACACCATATATTTT. Protein sequence: CASGLGRALSGNTIYF.

This sequence joins TRBV29-1 and TRBJ2-1, with a tentative D call TRBD2 (5 bases). The V gene's germline CDR1 is SQVTM and CDR2 ANQGSEA. The CDR3 has 14 amino acids. Trimming took off 7 bases at V and 3 bases at J, with 16 bases between the two ends. DNA of the CDR3: TGCAGCGGAAGAGGAGAGGGCCTCTACAATGAGCAGTTCTTC. It is translated as CSGRGEGLYNEQFF.

This clone was observed a few times. The rearrangement uses TRBV11-1 and TRBJ1-3, with 8 bases lining up with TRBD1. The V gene's germline CDR1 is SGHAT and CDR2 FQDESV (reference sequence). The CDR3 has 14 residues. V gave up 5 bases and J gave up 2 bases; unmatched junction bases: 2. CDR3 protein: CASSRTGTGNTIYF. The CDR3 DNA is TGTGCCAGCAGCCGGACAGGGACTGGAAACACCATATATTTT.

This clone showed up just a few times. The J gene is TRBJ1-2, the V gene TRBV10-2; D gene uncertain. The V gene's germline CDR1 is WSHSY and CDR2 SAAADI. Trimming stripped 3 bases from V and 0 bases from J, with 5 bases between. This CDR3 has 13 amino acids. CDR3 in amino acids: CASSDLANYGYTF. CDR3 DNA sequence: TGCGCCAGCAGTGATCTAGCTAACTATGGCTACACCTTC.

The chain is built from TRBV4-1 and TRBJ2-2, with TRBD1 matching over 11 bases. Germline V gives CDR1 MGHRA, CDR2 YSYEKL. The CDR3 contains 17 residues. Trimming cost V 0 bases and J 4 bases; bases outside gene matches: 4. For the CDR3, the DNA is TGCGCCAGCAGCCAAGATGGCGGGACAGGGGGCACCGGGGAGCTGTTTTTT. Amino acids: CASSQDGGTGGTGELFF.

The chain uses TRBV6-1 and TRBJ1-3; 7 nucleotides agree with TRBD1. V shed 3 bases and J 5 bases; nucleotides not matched to a gene: 1. Germline loops: CDR1 MNHNS, CDR2 SASEGT. The CDR3 consists of 13 residues. This CDR3 is CASSDRGRNTIYF. In nucleotides, the CDR3 is TGTGCCAGCAGTGACAGGGGGAGAAACACCATATATTTT.

V and J are TRBV6-5 and TRBJ1-2; D may be TRBD1 (5 bases). Germline assignment: CDR1 MNHEY and CDR2 SVGAGI. The V gene lost 0 bases and the J gene lost 4 bases, with 12 bases spanning the gap. This CDR3 is built from 15 residues. The CDR3 here is CASSYSMGVVYGYTF. The DNA of the CDR3 is TGTGCCAGCAGTTACTCGATGGGGGTAGTCTATGGCTACACCTTC.

The CDR3 DNA follows: TGTGCCTGGAGTCTAGCGGGGGGTTGGGAGACCCAGTACTTC. This gives the protein CAWSLAGGWETQYF. The gene calls are TRBV30 and TRBJ2-5; TRBD2 agrees at 11 bases. Germline assignment: CDR1 GTSNPN and CDR2 SVGIG (reference sequence). The CDR3 extends over 14 amino acids. V lost 2 bases and J lost 5; bases outside the gene matches: 4.

The chain couples TRBV7-9 to TRBJ1-2, with D uncertain. Trimming removed 5 bases at V and 12 bases at J, with 16 bases between. The CDR3 runs 12 residues. The V gene's germline CDR1 is SEHNR and CDR2 FQNEAQ (reference sequence). CDR3 loop: CASSQGLQRHTF. Here the CDR3 DNA reads TGTGCCAGCAGCCAAGGACTACAGAGACACACCTTC.

J is TRBJ2-1 and V is TRBV6-1; D is ambiguous. The CDR3 length is 16 residues. CDR1 and CDR2 (germline): MNHNS, SASEGT. The V gene lost 2 bases and the J gene lost 0 bases, with 11 bases spanning the gap. The CDR3 DNA is TGTGCCAGCAGTGAAACTGTACCGAGCTCCTACAATGAGCAGTTCTTC. It translates to CASSETVPSSYNEQFF.

This rearrangement joins TRBV5-1 to TRBJ1-4; D gene ambiguous. Germline V gene sequence: CDR1 SGHRS, CDR2 YFSETQ. The CDR3 runs to 17 residues. V was shortened by 0 bases and J by 0 bases, with 12 bases between the two germline ends. The CDR3 sequence: CASSLGAGGATNEKLFF. The CDR3 DNA sequence: TGCGCCAGCAGCTTGGGTGCAGGTGGAGCAACTAATGAAAAACTGTTTTTT.

The genes are TRBV19 and TRBJ1-5; D is uncertain. V lost 0 bases to trimming and J lost 5 bases, with 8 bases between them. This CDR3 spans 14 amino acids. Per the germline V gene, CDR1 is LNHDA and CDR2 is SQIVND (reference sequence). The CDR3 region is CASSIDSSDQPQHF. In DNA form, the CDR3 reads TGTGCCAGTAGTATAGATAGCTCAGATCAGCCCCAGCATTTT.

V gene TRBV9 combines with J gene TRBJ1-5, with TRBD1 as a possible D gene (5 bases). CDR1 and CDR2 from the germline V gene are SGDLS and YYNGEE. The V and J ends lost 0 bases and 6 bases respectively, with 13 bases between them. The CDR3 extends over 15 amino acids. The chain's CDR3 is CASSVGTGGGQPQHF. Here the CDR3 DNA reads TGTGCCAGCAGCGTAGGTACAGGTGGCGGTCAGCCCCAGCATTTT.

CDR3 sequence: CASSRGTGEGEQYF. In nucleotides, the CDR3 is TGTGCCAGCAGCCGCGGGACAGGGGAAGGCGAGCAGTACTTC. The V gene is TRBV7-9, the J gene TRBJ2-7, with 10 bases identical to TRBD1. Germline CDR1 SEHNR, CDR2 FQNEAQ (reference sequence). After removal of 5 bases from V and 6 bases from J, the junction contained 7 bases not matched to a gene. This CDR3 contains 14 residues.

The V call is TRBV25-1, the J call TRBJ1-1, with D possibly being TRBD1 (5 bases). The CDR3 runs 16 residues. V was shortened by 4 bases and J by 1 base, with 16 bases between the two germline ends. Germline CDR1 reads MGHDK; CDR2 reads SYGVNS. Here the CDR3 DNA reads TGTGCCAGCAGTGCCGGGAATCGCGGGGGGAACACTGAAGCTTTCTTT. Residues: CASSAGNRGGNTEAFF.

This chain joins TRBV6-5 and TRBJ1-4; D is uncertain. Trimming took 6 bases from V and 5 from J, leaving 13 bases between them. CDR3 size: 14 residues. Germline CDR1 MNHEY, CDR2 SVGAGI. The CDR3 DNA reads as TGTGCCAGCAGGGTGGACGGGCTAAATGAAAAACTGTTTTTT. It yields the protein CASRVDGLNEKLFF.

This chain connects TRBV7-2 to TRBJ2-1; the match to TRBD2 covers 13 bases. Germline assignment: CDR1 SGHTA and CDR2 FQGNSA. This CDR3 contains 18 residues. Unmatched junction bases numbered 7, after V lost 5 bases and J lost 0 bases. CDR3: CASSKGLAGQNSYNEQFF. CDR3 nucleotide sequence: TGTGCCAGCAGCAAGGGACTAGCGGGGCAAAACTCCTACAATGAGCAGTTCTTC.

The chain links TRBV2 to TRBJ1-1; D remains unclear. V lost 1 base and J 4 bases, leaving 10 bases between the germline ends. Germline V gives CDR1 SNHLY, CDR2 FYNNEI. The CDR3 sequence is 14 residues long. This chain's CDR3 is CASSEGPTGTEAFF. The CDR3 coding sequence is TGTGCCAGCAGTGAAGGGCCTACGGGCACTGAAGCTTTCTTT.

The chain couples TRBV19 to TRBJ1-3, with D possibly TRBD1 on 5 matching bases. With 5 bases removed from V and 5 bases from J, the gap between germline ends came to 13 bases. Germline V lookup: CDR1 LNHDA, CDR2 SQIVND (reference sequence). The CDR3 is 14 amino acids. The CDR3 DNA reads as TGTGCCAGTAGTCCCTGGGACGGAAGAAACACCATATATTTT. As protein: CASSPWDGRNTIYF.

The chain carries TRBV30 and TRBJ1-2; 8 bases are a match to TRBD1. The CDR3 contains 12 residues. With V trimmed by 2 bases and J by 4 bases, 0 bases remained unmatched. Germline CDR1 reads GTSNPN; CDR2 reads SVGIG (reference sequence). CDR3: CAWSQGAYGYTF. As DNA, the CDR3 is TGTGCCTGGAGTCAGGGGGCCTATGGCTACACCTTC.

V is TRBV3-1 (or the pseudogene TRBV3-2) and J is TRBJ2-2; 10 positions match TRBD1. This CDR3 spans 17 amino acids. Germline values: CDR1 LGHDT, CDR2 YNNKEL (reference sequence). V lost 3 bases, J lost 7 bases, and 11 bases stayed unmatched. CDR3 DNA sequence: TGTGCCAGCAGCCAGATCCCGGGACAGGGGTTGGGCGGGGAGCTGTTTTTT. Translated: CASSQIPGQGLGGELFF.

Only a few counts were recorded for this clone. The chain combines TRBV5-4 with TRBJ2-2; the D call may be TRBD1 or TRBD2 (5 bases each). With 5 bases removed from V and 3 bases from J, the gap between germline ends came to 17 bases. Germline CDR1 is SGHNT and CDR2 is YYREEE (reference sequence). This CDR3 comprises 16 residues. In DNA form, the CDR3 reads TGTGCCAGCAGGAGACTTACCGGGGCGGACACCGGGGAGCTGTTTTTT. Protein product: CASRRLTGADTGELFF.

J is TRBJ1-5 and V is TRBV7-3, with 12 bases matching TRBD1. V lost 3 bases, J lost 0 bases, and 3 bases stayed unmatched. Per the germline V gene, CDR1 is SGHTA and CDR2 is FQGTGA. The CDR3 is 17 residues long. CDR3 in amino acids: CASSFSGQGASNQPQHF. CDR3 in DNA: TGTGCCAGCAGCTTCTCGGGACAGGGGGCTAGCAATCAGCCCCAGCATTTT.

The gene calls are TRBV4-2 and TRBJ1-2; TRBD1 aligns across 9 bases. Looked up from germline, CDR1 is LGHNA and CDR2 is YNFKEQ. The CDR3 consists of 15 residues. V trimming: 0 bases; J trimming: 3 bases; junction bases outside the gene matches: 2. The CDR3 is CASSQDGDRDYGYTF. Here the CDR3 DNA reads TGTGCCAGCAGCCAAGATGGGGACAGGGACTATGGCTACACCTTC.

The V gene is TRBV9, the J gene TRBJ1-6; D remains ambiguous. V dropped 0 bases and J dropped 10 bases, with 8 bases sitting between them. The CDR3 covers 13 residues. Germline values: CDR1 SGDLS, CDR2 YYNGEE. The CDR3 here is CASSVDPESPLHF. In nucleotides, the CDR3 is TGTGCCAGCAGCGTAGACCCGGAATCACCCCTCCACTTT. The full variable domain, completed using reference TRBV9 and TRBJ1-6, is DSGVTQTPKHLITATGQRVTLRCSPRSGDLSVYWYQQSLDQGLQFLIQYYNGEERAKGNILERFSAQQFPDLHSELNLSSLELGDSALYFCASSVDPESPLHFGNGTRLTVT.

The chain uses TRBV19 and TRBJ1-5; a possible D gene is TRBD1 (6 bases). Germline V gene sequence: CDR1 LNHDA, CDR2 SQIVND (reference sequence). V lost 6 bases, J lost 6 bases, and 15 bases lay in between. CDR3 length equals 14 residues. This chain's CDR3 is CASSYYRVTQPQHF. The CDR3 bases are TGTGCCAGTAGCTACTACAGGGTCACTCAGCCCCAGCATTTT. The complete variable domain, with remaining parts taken from reference TRBV19 and TRBJ1-5, reads DGGITQSPKYLFRKEGQNVTLSCEQNLNHDAMYWYRQDPGQGLRLIYYSQIVNDFQKGDIAEGYSVSREKKESFPLTVTSAQKNPTAFYLCASSYYRVTQPQHFGDGTRLSIL.

This clone was counted once. The chain carries TRBV5-1 and TRBJ2-1, with 14 bases matching TRBD2. In germline, CDR1 is SGHRS, CDR2 YFSETQ. V shed 3 bases and J 7 bases; nucleotides not matched to a gene: 3. CDR3 length: 15 amino acids. DNA for the CDR3: TGCGCCAGCAGCTACGGACTAGCGGGGGGTAATGAGCAGTTCTTC. It is translated as CASSYGLAGGNEQFF.

This clone showed up just a few times. The chain has TRBV5-8 and TRBJ1-1, with D unclear. Germline lookup yields CDR1 SGHTS and CDR2 YDEGEE. Trimming shortened V by 0 bases and J by 7 bases, and 16 bases separated the two germline ends. This CDR3 has 15 amino acids. CDR3 DNA: TGTGCCAGCAGCTTGGAAAGAGGAATAGAAGATGAAGCTTTCTTT. Amino acids: CASSLERGIEDEAFF.

The V gene is TRBV18, the J gene TRBJ2-5; 7 nucleotides line up with TRBD1. From germline, CDR1 is KGHSH and CDR2 LQKENI. The V segment lost 6 bases and the J segment 3 bases; nucleotides outside the gene matches: 7. The CDR3 covers 14 residues. This CDR3 is CASSPTGIEETQYF. CDR3 sequence (DNA): TGTGCCAGCTCCCCGACAGGGATCGAAGAGACCCAGTACTTC. The complete variable domain, with remaining parts taken from reference TRBV18 and TRBJ2-5, reads NAGVMQNPRHLVRRRGQEARLRCSPMKGHSHVYWYRQLPEEGLKFMVYLQKENIIDESGMPKERFSAEFPKEGPSILRIQQVVRGDSAAYFCASSPTGIEETQYFGPGTRLLVL.

V is TRBV7-3 and J is TRBJ2-1; the D is unclear. Between the trimmed V and J ends, which lost 4 bases and 5 bases, there was a span of 6 bases. The CDR3 consists of 12 residues. CDR1 and CDR2 (germline): SGHTA, FQGTGA. CDR3 coding DNA: TGTGCCAGCAGCTCACCAGACAATGAGCAGTTCTTC. Translated, it gives CASSSPDNEQFF.